What follows is one T cell receptor (beta chain) and its context. A second PCR, run for roughly 7 to 11 cycles, used a sample-barcoded 5' primer plus a J-beta primer mix. TCRdb re-derived calls from the 5' RACE reads in MiXCR, one entry per CDR3 protein. The sample records roughly 700,000 distinct CDR3 sequences, around 49% being singletons. This specimen comes from a study of blood T cells in healthy people across ages. Trimming cost V 4 bases and J 7 bases, with 14 bases left between them. Per germline, CDR1 SGHDN and CDR2 FVKESK. The CDR3 extends over 15 amino acids. The sample consisted of blood. This chain uses TRBV14 with TRBJ1-6; possibly TRBD1 for D (6 bases). This clonotype was sampled from a woman aged 60 to 75 in good health. The CDR3 bases are TGTGCCAGCAGCCCAACCACAGGGCCCAATTCACCCCTCCACTTT. Translation gives CASSPTTGPNSPLHF.